The T cell receptor (beta chain) described here comes from a study of T-cell reconstitution after alpha-beta-depleted transplantation in children. The germline V and J ends were trimmed by 5 bases and 11 bases, with 15 bases remaining between them. This CDR3 has 12 amino acids. Germline V gene sequence: CDR1 SQVTM, CDR2 ANQGSEA. This clonotype occurred many times. Unique molecular identifiers were incorporated during preparation of the TCRbeta library. TCRdb reprocessed the PCR reads via MiXCR and lists one record per CDR3 protein. The sample lists roughly 350,000 distinct CDR3 sequences, 10% occurring once.

The sequencing used PBMCs from the stem cell graft donor, collected from the stem cell graft. The TCR sequence derives from a human donor who donated a stem cell graft to a child with acute lymphoblastic leukemia. The V and J genes are TRBV29-1 and TRBJ1-4; maybe TRBD1 (6 bases). As DNA, the CDR3 is TGCAGCGTTTCACAGGGCCCAGAGAAACTGTTTTTT. Residues: CSVSQGPEKLFF.